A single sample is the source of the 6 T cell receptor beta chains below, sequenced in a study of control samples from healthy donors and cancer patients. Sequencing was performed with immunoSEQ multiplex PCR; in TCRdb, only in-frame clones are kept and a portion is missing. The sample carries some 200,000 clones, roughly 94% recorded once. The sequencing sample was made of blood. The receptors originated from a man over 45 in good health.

The CDR3 sequence is CASSSGLYGYTF. The CDR3 coding sequence is TGTGCCAGCAGCTCCGGCCTCTATGGCTACACCTTC. The chain has TRBV11-2 and TRBJ1-2; D is unresolved. Germline V gene data show CDR1 as SGHAT and CDR2 as FQNNGV. The CDR3 spans 12 residues. The V end was cut by 4 bases, the J end by 4 bases, with 7 bases between.

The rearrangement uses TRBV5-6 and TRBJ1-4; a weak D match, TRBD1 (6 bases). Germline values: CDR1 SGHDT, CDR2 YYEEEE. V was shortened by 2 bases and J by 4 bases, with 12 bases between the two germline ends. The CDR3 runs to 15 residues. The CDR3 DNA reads TGTGCCAGCAGCTTCTCTACAGGGTATAATGAAAAACTGTTTTTT. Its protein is CASSFSTGYNEKLFF.

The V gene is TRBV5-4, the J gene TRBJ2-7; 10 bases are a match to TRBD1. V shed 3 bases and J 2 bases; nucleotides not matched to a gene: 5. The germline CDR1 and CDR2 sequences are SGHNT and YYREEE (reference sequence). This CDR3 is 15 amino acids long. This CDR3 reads CASSSRGQGTYEQYV. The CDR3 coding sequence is TGTGCCAGCAGCTCCCGGGGACAGGGGACCTACGAGCAGTACGTC.

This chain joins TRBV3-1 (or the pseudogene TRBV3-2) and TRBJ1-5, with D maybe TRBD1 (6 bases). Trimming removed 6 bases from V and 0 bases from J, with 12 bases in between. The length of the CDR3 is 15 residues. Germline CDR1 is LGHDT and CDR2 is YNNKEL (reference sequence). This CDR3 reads CASRQGTGSNQPQHF. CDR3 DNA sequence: TGTGCCAGCAGGCAGGGGACTGGTAGCAATCAGCCCCAGCATTTT.

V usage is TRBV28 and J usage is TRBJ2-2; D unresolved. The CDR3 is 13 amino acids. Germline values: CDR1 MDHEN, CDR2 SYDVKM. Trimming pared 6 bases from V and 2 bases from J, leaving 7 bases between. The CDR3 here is CASRDGNTGELFF. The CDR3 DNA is TGTGCCAGCAGGGACGGTAACACCGGGGAGCTGTTTTTT. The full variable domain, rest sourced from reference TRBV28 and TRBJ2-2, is DVKVTQSSRYLVKRTGEKVFLECVQDMDHENMFWYRQDPGLGLRLIYFSYDVKMKEKGDIPEGYSVSREKKERFSLILESASTNQTSMYLCASRDGNTGELFFGEGSRLTVL.

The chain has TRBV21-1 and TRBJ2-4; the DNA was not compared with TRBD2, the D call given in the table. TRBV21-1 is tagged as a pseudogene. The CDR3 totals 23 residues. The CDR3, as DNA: TGTGCCAGCAGCAAAGAGACGGGGCGCCGGGCCCACCGACTAGCGTTTGGCAAAAACATTCAGTACTTC. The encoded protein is CASSKETGRRAHRLAFGKNIQYF.